This T cell receptor (beta chain) comes out of a study of cytomegalovirus exposure and HLA in healthy donors. General study findings and limits: Solely CMV serostatus was available to characterize immune exposure.

The PCR used 60 Vbeta and 13 Jbeta primers. The assay was immunoSEQ multiplex PCR, and TCRdb's table has in-frame clones only and misses some. The sample lists about 200,000 clones, about 80% occurring once. The V segment lost 2 bases and the J segment 5 bases; nucleotides outside the gene matches: 21. CDR1 is MDHEN, CDR2 SYDVKM, per germline. The length of the CDR3 is 20 residues. Each donor was healthy, and each was a bone marrow donor. About this clone itself: Its antigen is not known.

This TCR was recovered from a middle-aged man in good health and CMV-seronegative. The V call is TRBV28, the J call TRBJ2-1; TRBD2 matches 7 bases. The specimen was PBMCs. For the CDR3, the DNA is TGTGCCAGCAGTTTAGGGGTGGCCCCCGGGACTAAAGATCCCCACAATGAGCAGTTCTTC. Translating gives CASSLGVAPGTKDPHNEQFF.